Presented here are 18 T cell receptor beta chains from one specimen sequenced in a study of tumor-infiltrating lymphocytes in oesophageal squamous cell carcinoma. TCRdb called the PCR reads again in MiXCR, with one record for every CDR3 protein. The sample yields fewer than 16,000 distinct CDR3 sequences, roughly 50% seen once. Sequencing was performed on esophageal tumor tissue. These receptors all stem from a male donor with esophageal squamous cell carcinoma.

This clonotype was seen only a few times. The rearrangement links TRBV20-1 to TRBJ2-5, with a possible D match to TRBD2 (6 bases). The V end lost 2 bases, the J end lost 11 bases, and 15 bases lay between the germline ends. The germline gives CDR1 DFQATT, CDR2 SNEGSKA (reference sequence). This CDR3 contains 12 residues. CDR3 nucleotide sequence: TGCAGTGCTAGAAGGGGCAGGGAGGAGCAGTACTTC. Protein product: CSARRGREEQYF.

In its sample, this clonotype was seen many times. The CDR3 DNA reads as TGCGCCAGCAGCTTGGCGGGGGCGCTCACTGAAGCTTTCTTT. It yields the protein CASSLAGALTEAFF. The V call is TRBV5-1, the J call TRBJ1-1, with D possibly being TRBD1 (6 bases). The germline gives CDR1 SGHRS, CDR2 YFSETQ. V lost 0 bases, J lost 4 bases, and 10 bases lay in between. CDR3 size: 14 residues.

This chain connects TRBV27 to TRBJ2-7; 13 bases fit TRBD2. The J call may be faulty, since TRBJ2-5 better matches the DNA end. Looked up from germline, CDR1 is MNHEY and CDR2 is SMNVEV (reference sequence). This CDR3 is built from 16 residues. The CDR3 nucleotides are TGTGCCAGCAGTGACGGGACTAGCGGGATTAGGGAGACCCAGTACTTC. This translates into CASSDGTSGIRETQYF.

This clonotype was detected a few times. The rearrangement links TRBV12-3 or TRBV12-4 to TRBJ1-5; no firm D call. The CDR3 has 14 amino acids. V was shortened by 1 base and J by 0 bases, with 4 bases between the two germline ends. The CDR3, as DNA: TGTGCCAGCAGTTTAGGGGGTAGCAATCAGCCCCAGCATTTT. This codes for CASSLGGSNQPQHF.

V usage is TRBV7-8 and J usage is TRBJ2-5; D is possibly TRBD2 (6 bases). The J call may be mistaken, given a closer DNA end match to TRBJ2-1. CDR3 length: 17 residues. Germline V gene sequence: CDR1 SGHVS, CDR2 FQNEAQ. CDR3 bases: TGTGCCAGCAGCTTAGCGACTAGTACCGTCTCCTACAATGAGCAGTTCTTC. Protein product: CASSLATSTVSYNEQFF.

J is TRBJ2-7 and V is TRBV12-3 or TRBV12-4; D possibly corresponds to TRBD1 (6 bases). CDR3 length: 14 amino acids. V was cut by 5 bases and J by 4 bases, with 15 bases left in between. The CDR3 is CASSQILDSYEQYF. The CDR3 nucleotides read TGTGCCAGCAGTCAGATCCTGGACAGTTACGAGCAGTACTTC.

This clonotype came up many times. The J gene is TRBJ2-1, the V gene TRBV27; tentatively, D is TRBD1 or TRBD2 (5 bases each). Germline V gene data show CDR1 as MNHEY and CDR2 as SMNVEV (reference sequence). Trimming removed 7 bases at V and 2 bases at J, with 12 bases between. The CDR3 spans 14 residues. For the CDR3, the DNA is TGTGCCAGCACCGGTGGGACCCCCTACAATGAGCAGTTCTTC. It codes for CASTGGTPYNEQFF.

In its sample, this clonotype was seen once. V usage is TRBV11-2 and J usage is TRBJ1-1; D gene ambiguous. The CDR3 covers 17 residues. V was pared by 2 bases and J by 5 bases, with 21 bases between. From germline, CDR1 is SGHAT and CDR2 FQNNGV. The CDR3 DNA follows: TGTGCCAGCAGCTTATACTGGCGGACGGATGGAGGAACTGAAGCTTTCTTT. It codes for CASSLYWRTDGGTEAFF.

In its sample, this clonotype was seen a few times. The genes are TRBV7-2 and TRBJ2-3; 9 bases line up with TRBD2. The J call is in doubt because the DNA end fits TRBJ2-1 better. The CDR3 has 15 amino acids. Per germline, CDR1 SGHTA and CDR2 FQGNSA. The CDR3: CASSLGGGGADEQFF. The CDR3 coding sequence is TGTGCCAGCAGCTTAGGCGGGGGGGGAGCAGATGAGCAGTTCTTC.

This clonotype came up a few times. CDR3 in DNA: TGTGCCAGCAGCTTAGTTCACAGGGCAGGGTTTGGTAATGAGCAGTTCTTC. Its protein product is CASSLVHRAGFGNEQFF. This chain links TRBV7-6 with TRBJ2-1, with D perhaps matching TRBD1 (6 bases). Per germline, CDR1 SGHVS and CDR2 FNYEAQ. There are 17 residues in the CDR3. V was clipped by 1 base and J by 7 bases, with 20 bases between them.

This chain links TRBV7-2 with TRBJ2-5; TRBD2 might be the D (5 bases). Judging by the DNA end, TRBJ2-1 fits better; the J call may be wrong. The length of the CDR3 is 15 residues. The V gene's germline CDR1 is SGHTA and CDR2 FQGNSA. The CDR3 reads CASSLDILARNEQFF. Here the CDR3 DNA reads TGTGCCAGCAGCTTAGATATCCTAGCCCGTAATGAGCAGTTCTTC.

This clonotype is medium-sized. The chain carries TRBV6-1 and TRBJ2-1, with 8 nucleotides matching TRBD1. J was trimmed by 7 bases and V by 4 bases; bases with no gene match: 0. In germline, CDR1 is MNHNS, CDR2 SASEGT. The CDR3 totals 12 residues. In nucleotides, the CDR3 is TGTGCCAGCAGTGGACAGGGGAATGAGCAGTTCTTC. Residues: CASSGQGNEQFF.

The CDR3 nucleotides are TGTGCCAGCAGCCCGGGTGAGCAGTTCTTC. Its protein product is CASSPGEQFF. The chain recombines TRBV7-4 with TRBJ2-1; D not certain. V was trimmed by 5 bases and J by 9 bases, leaving 5 bases between them. The germline gives CDR1 SGHVT, CDR2 SQSDAQ. This CDR3 has 10 amino acids.

A few counts support this clonotype. The chain has TRBV6-1 and TRBJ2-1; maybe TRBD1 (6 bases). V lost 6 bases and J 5 bases, leaving 11 bases between the germline ends. The germline gives CDR1 MNHNS, CDR2 SASEGT. This CDR3 has 13 residues. CDR3: CASRSQGDNEQFF. The CDR3 bases are TGTGCCAGCAGGTCACAGGGAGACAATGAGCAGTTCTTC.

This clonotype was counted between two and nine times. V and J are TRBV27 and TRBJ2-5, with 9 bases that match TRBD1. The J call may be in error: the DNA end matches TRBJ2-7 better. CDR1 is MNHEY and CDR2 is SMNVEV in the germline V gene (reference sequence). CDR3 length: 15 residues. This CDR3 reads CASSSAGQGSYEQYF. The CDR3 DNA follows: TGTGCCAGCAGTTCCGCCGGACAGGGGAGCTACGAGCAGTACTTC.

This chain connects TRBV9 to TRBJ2-3; 11 nucleotides match TRBD2. The DNA end favors TRBJ2-1, so the J call may be wrong. Germline lookup yields CDR1 SGDLS and CDR2 YYNGEE. CDR3 size: 15 residues. The CDR3 coding sequence is TGTGCCAGCAGCGTCACTAGCGGGAGATACAATGAGCAGTTCTTC. It yields the protein CASSVTSGRYNEQFF.

V gene TRBV24-1 combines with J gene TRBJ2-5; 8 nucleotides align to TRBD2. The trim removed 4 bases at V and 4 bases at J, leaving 13 bases unmatched. Germline CDR1 KGHDR, CDR2 SFDVKD. There are 17 residues in the CDR3. Here the CDR3 reads CATSDSSGGFVGETQYF. DNA for the CDR3: TGTGCCACCAGTGACTCATCGGGGGGGTTTGTGGGAGAGACCCAGTACTTC.

This clonotype was found many times. J is TRBJ2-3 and V is TRBV7-3, with D possibly TRBD1 on 5 matching bases. The CDR3 runs to 13 residues. Germline-derived CDR1 and CDR2 are SGHTA and FQGTGA. V was pared by 4 bases and J by 6 bases, with 11 bases between. The CDR3 coding sequence is TGTGCCAGCAGCTCCTTCCAGGGCGATACGCAGTATTTT. It codes for CASSSFQGDTQYF.